Below are 17 T cell receptor beta chains sequenced from a single sample in a study of identical twins. One entry per CDR3 protein results from TCRdb running MiXCR on the 5' RACE reads. The data show hundreds of thousands of distinct CDR3 sequences, around 21% seen once. This same sample was also part of a study on T cells expressing NK-cell markers.

Sequenced material: PBMCs. The receptors shown here come from a woman between 18 and 29 years old in good health.

This clonotype was detected only a few times. This sequence joins TRBV12-3 or TRBV12-4 and TRBJ2-3, with TRBD1 identical over 7 bases. This CDR3 contains 14 residues. The V segment lost 6 bases and the J segment 5 bases; nucleotides outside the gene matches: 8. The CDR3 here is CASRTGHYGDTQYF. The CDR3 DNA is TGTGCCAGCAGGACAGGGCATTACGGAGATACGCAGTATTTT.

This chain links TRBV4-1 with TRBJ2-5, with TRBD2 matching 9 bases. Germline V CDR1 and CDR2: MGHRA, YSYEKL. This CDR3 has 14 amino acids. Losses at the gene ends were 6 bases for V and 2 bases for J; bases not matched to a gene: 4. DNA for the CDR3: TGCGCCAGCAGTCGGACTAGCGTACAAGAGACCCAGTACTTC. It yields the protein CASSRTSVQETQYF.

The rearrangement joins TRBV20-1 to TRBJ2-1, with 11 bases aligning to TRBD1. Germline-derived CDR1 and CDR2 are DFQATT and SNEGSKA (reference sequence). V lost 5 bases and J lost 4; bases outside the gene matches: 7. The CDR3 extends over 15 amino acids. The DNA of the CDR3 is TGCAGTGCTCAAGAGGGGGACAGGGGGTACAATGAGCAGTTCTTC. Its protein product is CSAQEGDRGYNEQFF.

At least ten counts were recorded for this clonotype. V usage is TRBV2 and J usage is TRBJ1-5; possible D gene TRBD1, 5 bases. Per the germline V gene, CDR1 is SNHLY and CDR2 is FYNNEI. V was trimmed by 0 bases and J by 4 bases, leaving 10 bases between them. The CDR3 is 15 residues long. The CDR3 spells CASSEALGGNQPQHF. CDR3 nucleotide sequence: TGTGCCAGCAGTGAAGCGCTTGGGGGAAATCAGCCCCAGCATTTT.

In this sample, this clonotype turned up a few times. The chain uses TRBV4-3 and TRBJ2-6; D is ambiguous. V dropped 3 bases and J dropped 0 bases, with 12 bases sitting between them. CDR3 length equals 17 residues. CDR1 is LGHNA and CDR2 is YSLEER in the germline V gene. The CDR3 loop is CASSQGGESSGANVLTF. CDR3 nucleotide sequence: TGCGCCAGCAGCCAGGGCGGAGAAAGCTCTGGGGCCAACGTCCTGACTTTC.

The rearrangement joins TRBV29-1 to TRBJ2-7; tentatively, D is TRBD1 or TRBD2 (5 bases each). The V and J ends lost 5 bases and 6 bases respectively, with 20 bases between them. Germline CDR1 and CDR2: SQVTM and ANQGSEA. The CDR3 is 14 amino acids. The CDR3 region has the DNA TGCAGCGTTAGCAGGGAGCCCGGTTGGGGCGAGCAGTACTTC. Protein product: CSVSREPGWGEQYF.

The chain couples TRBV6-2 or TRBV6-3 to TRBJ2-1; D is uncertain. Germline V gene data show CDR1 as MNHEY and CDR2 as SVGEGT. V lost 0 bases and J lost 4, with 13 bases in between. The CDR3 totals 16 residues. The DNA of the CDR3 is TGTGCCAGCAGTTACTCCCGGAAGGCGAAATACAATGAGCAGTTCTTC. The encoded protein is CASSYSRKAKYNEQFF.

The chain's CDR3 is CASSLWGSRLKSNSPLHF. In DNA form, the CDR3 reads TGTGCCAGCAGCTTATGGGGAAGTAGGCTAAAGTCAAATTCACCCCTCCACTTT. The genes are TRBV11-2 and TRBJ1-6; D is unclear. The CDR3 runs to 18 residues. In germline, CDR1 is SGHAT, CDR2 FQNNGV. The V end was cut by 2 bases, the J end by 7 bases, with 21 bases between.

In its sample, this clonotype was seen a few times. The rearrangement joins TRBV20-1 to TRBJ1-4, with 9 bases that match TRBD1. Germline trimming cut 4 bases from V and 5 bases from J; bases unmatched to any gene: 2. The CDR3 is 13 amino acids. The germline V gene encodes CDR1 DFQATT and CDR2 SNEGSKA (reference sequence). The CDR3 coding sequence is TGCAGTGCTATCGACAGGGGGAATGAAAAACTGTTTTTT. It codes for CSAIDRGNEKLFF.

About this clonotype itself: An end of the junction differs from the germline gene, which may be a read error. V usage is TRBV7-2 and J usage is TRBJ2-1; D call uncertain. CDR1 is SGHTA, CDR2 FQGNSA, per germline. This CDR3 contains 12 residues. This CDR3 is CASSEARTTVLF. The CDR3 coding sequence is TGTGCCAGCAGCGAGGCCCGTACCACCGTGCTCTTC.

The chain joins TRBV20-1 to TRBJ2-5; 7 bases agree with TRBD2. This CDR3 spans 14 amino acids. Germline V gene lookup returns CDR1 DFQATT and CDR2 SNEGSKA (reference sequence). J lost 5 bases, V lost 5 bases, and 11 bases had no gene match. CDR3 region: CSAYTGEGRETQYF. CDR3 in DNA: TGCAGTGCTTACACGGGGGAGGGGAGGGAGACCCAGTACTTC.

The J gene is TRBJ1-1, the V gene TRBV14, with 8 nucleotides matching TRBD1. V dropped 4 bases and J dropped 4; count of bases not matched to a gene: 11. Germline values: CDR1 SGHDN, CDR2 FVKESK. The CDR3 extends over 16 amino acids. The CDR3 sequence: CASSLPQGVGGTEAFF. In nucleotides, the CDR3 is TGTGCCAGCAGCCTTCCACAGGGGGTGGGTGGCACTGAAGCTTTCTTT.

This clonotype was found a few times. This chain uses TRBV5-5 with TRBJ1-5; D remains ambiguous. The germline V gene encodes CDR1 SGHKS and CDR2 YYEKEE (reference sequence). The V gene lost 0 bases and the J gene lost 6 bases, with 10 bases spanning the gap. This CDR3 comprises 14 residues. The CDR3 DNA reads as TGTGCCAGCAGCTTGGGTGTACTGGGTCAGCCCCAGCATTTT. Amino acids: CASSLGVLGQPQHF.

In this sample, this clonotype turned up a few times. This chain links TRBV7-6 with TRBJ1-1; TRBD1 aligns across 8 bases. V lost 8 bases, J lost 1 base, and 9 bases stayed unmatched. The CDR3 is 15 amino acids. Germline CDR1 is SGHVS and CDR2 is FNYEAQ. CDR3 DNA: TGTGCCAGCGTTCCGAACACAGGGGGGAACACTGAAGCTTTCTTT. It translates to CASVPNTGGNTEAFF.

Only a few counts were recorded for this clonotype. This rearrangement joins TRBV29-1 to TRBJ2-3; D remains unclear. The CDR3 contains 14 residues. The V gene lost 3 bases and the J gene lost 2 bases, with 12 bases spanning the gap. Germline V CDR1 and CDR2: SQVTM, ANQGSEA. As DNA, the CDR3 is TGCAGCGTTGAGGGTTCAGCACACACAGATACGCAGTATTTT. This encodes CSVEGSAHTDTQYF.

V is TRBV12-3 or TRBV12-4 and J is TRBJ2-1; 13 positions match TRBD2. The CDR3 consists of 17 residues. The ends lost 5 bases at V and 6 bases at J; junction bases unmatched: 10. CDR3 nucleotides: TGTGCCAGCAGTGCTAGAGGACTAGCGGGGGTAACCAATGAGCAGTTCTTC. Its protein is CASSARGLAGVTNEQFF.

The chain's CDR3 is CASSRRLLGTSYNEQFF. The CDR3 nucleotides are TGCGCCAGCAGCCGCCGACTTCTAGGGACTTCCTACAATGAGCAGTTCTTC. This rearrangement joins TRBV4-3 to TRBJ2-1; the D gene is possibly TRBD2 (6 bases). V shed 4 bases and J shed 1 base, with 17 bases lying between them. CDR1 and CDR2 (germline): LGHNA, YSLEER. This CDR3 is built from 17 residues.